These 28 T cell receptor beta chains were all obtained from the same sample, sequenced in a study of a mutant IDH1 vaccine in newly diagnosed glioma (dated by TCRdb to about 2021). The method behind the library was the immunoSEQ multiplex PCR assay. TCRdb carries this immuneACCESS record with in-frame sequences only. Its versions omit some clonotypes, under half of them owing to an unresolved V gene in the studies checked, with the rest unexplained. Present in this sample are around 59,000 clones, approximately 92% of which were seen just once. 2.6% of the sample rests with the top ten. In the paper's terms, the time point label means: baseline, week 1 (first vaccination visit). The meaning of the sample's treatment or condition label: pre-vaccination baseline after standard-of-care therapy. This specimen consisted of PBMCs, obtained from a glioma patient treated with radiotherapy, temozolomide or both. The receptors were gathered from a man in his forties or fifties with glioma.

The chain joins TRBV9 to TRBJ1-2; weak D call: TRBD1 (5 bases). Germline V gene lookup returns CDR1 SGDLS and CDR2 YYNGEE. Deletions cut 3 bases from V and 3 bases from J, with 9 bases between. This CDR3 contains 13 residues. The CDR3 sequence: CASSDTGDYGYTF. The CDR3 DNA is TGTGCCAGCAGCGACACAGGTGACTATGGCTACACCTTC.

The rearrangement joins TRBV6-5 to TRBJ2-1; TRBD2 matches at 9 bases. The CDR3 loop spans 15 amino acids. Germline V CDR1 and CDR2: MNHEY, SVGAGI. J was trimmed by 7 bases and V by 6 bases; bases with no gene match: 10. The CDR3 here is CASSPHGRGGNEQFF. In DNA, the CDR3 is TGTGCCAGCAGCCCACATGGGCGGGGGGGGAATGAGCAGTTCTTC.

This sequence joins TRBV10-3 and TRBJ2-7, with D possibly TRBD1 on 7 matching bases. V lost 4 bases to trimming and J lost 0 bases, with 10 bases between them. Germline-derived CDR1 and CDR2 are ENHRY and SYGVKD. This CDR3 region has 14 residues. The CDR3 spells CAISGGTASYEQYF. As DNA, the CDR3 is TGTGCCATCAGTGGCGGGACAGCCTCCTACGAGCAGTACTTC.

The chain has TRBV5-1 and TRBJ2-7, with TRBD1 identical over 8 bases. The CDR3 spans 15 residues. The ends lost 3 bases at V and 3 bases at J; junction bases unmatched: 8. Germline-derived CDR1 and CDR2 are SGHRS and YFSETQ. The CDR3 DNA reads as TGCGCCAGCAGCTCTACCGGGACAGGCCGCTACGAGCAGTACTTC. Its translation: CASSSTGTGRYEQYF. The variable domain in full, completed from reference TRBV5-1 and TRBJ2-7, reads KAGVTQTPRYLIKTRGQQVTLSCSPISGHRSVSWYQQTPGQGLQFLFEYFSETQRNKGNFPGRFSGRQFSNSRSEMNVSTLELGDSALYLCASSSTGTGRYEQYFGPGTRLTVT.

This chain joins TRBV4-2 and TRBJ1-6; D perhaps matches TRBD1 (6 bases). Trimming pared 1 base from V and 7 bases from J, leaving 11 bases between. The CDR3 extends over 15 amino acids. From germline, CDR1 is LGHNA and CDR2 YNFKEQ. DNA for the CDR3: TGTGCCAGCAGCCAAGGGACAGCTGGGAATTCACCCCTCCACTTT. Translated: CASSQGTAGNSPLHF.

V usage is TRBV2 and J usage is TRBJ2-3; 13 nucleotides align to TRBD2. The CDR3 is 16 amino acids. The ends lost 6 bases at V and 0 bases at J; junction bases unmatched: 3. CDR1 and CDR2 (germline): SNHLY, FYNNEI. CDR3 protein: CASRGTSGISTDTQYF. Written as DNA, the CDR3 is TGTGCCAGCAGGGGGACTAGCGGGATCAGCACAGATACGCAGTATTTT. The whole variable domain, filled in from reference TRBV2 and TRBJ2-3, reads EPEVTQTPSHQVTQMGQEVILRCVPISNHLYFYWYRQILGQKVEFLVSFYNNEISEKSEIFDDQFSVERPDGSNFTLKIRSTKLEDSAMYFCASRGTSGISTDTQYFGPGTRLTVL.

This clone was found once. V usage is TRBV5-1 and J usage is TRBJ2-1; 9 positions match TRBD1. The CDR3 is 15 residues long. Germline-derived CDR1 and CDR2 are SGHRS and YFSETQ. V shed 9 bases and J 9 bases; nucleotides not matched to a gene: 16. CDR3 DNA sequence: TGCGCCACCCGTAGTACGACAGGGGGTAATGGTGAGCAGTTCTTC. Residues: CATRSTTGGNGEQFF.

The CDR3 DNA reads as TGTGCCAGCAGTACCGGACTAGCGGGGAACGAGCAGTACTTC. Protein: CASSTGLAGNEQYF. The chain couples TRBV27 to TRBJ2-7; 12 nucleotides line up with TRBD2. CDR1 is MNHEY, CDR2 SMNVEV, per germline (reference sequence). CDR3 length: 14 amino acids. Losses at the gene ends were 5 bases for V and 5 bases for J; bases not matched to a gene: 4.

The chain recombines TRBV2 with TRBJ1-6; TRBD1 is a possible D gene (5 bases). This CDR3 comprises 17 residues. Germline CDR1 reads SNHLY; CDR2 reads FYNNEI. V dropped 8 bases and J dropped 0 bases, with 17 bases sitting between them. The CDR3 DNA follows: TGTGCCAGCGGCGGGACTTTCGGAAGCTCCTATAATTCACCCCTCCACTTT. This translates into CASGGTFGSSYNSPLHF. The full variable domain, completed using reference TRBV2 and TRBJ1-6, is EPEVTQTPSHQVTQMGQEVILRCVPISNHLYFYWYRQILGQKVEFLVSFYNNEISEKSEIFDDQFSVERPDGSNFTLKIRSTKLEDSAMYFCASGGTFGSSYNSPLHFGNGTRLTVT.

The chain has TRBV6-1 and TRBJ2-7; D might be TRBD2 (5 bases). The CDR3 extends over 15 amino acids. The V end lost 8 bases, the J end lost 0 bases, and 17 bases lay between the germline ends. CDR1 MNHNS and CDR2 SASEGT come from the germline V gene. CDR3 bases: TGTGCCAGCCTTCCACGGGGTAGCTTCTCCTACGAGCAGTACTTC. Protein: CASLPRGSFSYEQYF.

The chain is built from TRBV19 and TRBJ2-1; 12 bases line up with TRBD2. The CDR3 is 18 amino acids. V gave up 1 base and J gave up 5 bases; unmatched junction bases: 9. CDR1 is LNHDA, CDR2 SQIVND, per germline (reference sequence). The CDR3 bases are TGTGCCAGTAGTATAGGAGGTGGACTAGCGGGACGAAACAATGAGCAGTTCTTC. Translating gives CASSIGGGLAGRNNEQFF.

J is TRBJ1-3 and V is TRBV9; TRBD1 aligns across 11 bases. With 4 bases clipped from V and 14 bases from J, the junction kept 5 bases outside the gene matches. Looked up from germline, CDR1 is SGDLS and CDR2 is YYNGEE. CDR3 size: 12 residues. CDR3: CASSTRTGGLYF. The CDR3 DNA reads TGTGCCAGCAGCACCCGGACAGGGGGCCTATATTTT.

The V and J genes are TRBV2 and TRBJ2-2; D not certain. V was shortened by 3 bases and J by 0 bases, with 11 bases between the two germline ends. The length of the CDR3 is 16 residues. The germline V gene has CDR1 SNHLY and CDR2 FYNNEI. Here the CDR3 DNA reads TGTGCCAGCAGTGAGCCAGGATTGACGAACACCGGGGAGCTGTTTTTT. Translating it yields CASSEPGLTNTGELFF.

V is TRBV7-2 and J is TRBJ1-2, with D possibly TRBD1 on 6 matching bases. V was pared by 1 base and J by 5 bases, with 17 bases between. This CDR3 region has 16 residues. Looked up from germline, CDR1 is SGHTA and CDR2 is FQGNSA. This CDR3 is CASSLGGQGSSYGYTF. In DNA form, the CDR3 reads TGTGCCAGCAGCTTAGGGGGACAAGGGTCGTCGTATGGCTACACCTTC. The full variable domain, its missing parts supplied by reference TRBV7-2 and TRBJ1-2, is GAGVSQSPSNKVTEKGKDVELRCDPISGHTALYWYRQSLGQGLEFLIYFQGNSAPDKSGLPSDRFSAERTGGSVSTLTIQRTQQEDSAVYLCASSLGGQGSSYGYTFGSGTRLTVV.

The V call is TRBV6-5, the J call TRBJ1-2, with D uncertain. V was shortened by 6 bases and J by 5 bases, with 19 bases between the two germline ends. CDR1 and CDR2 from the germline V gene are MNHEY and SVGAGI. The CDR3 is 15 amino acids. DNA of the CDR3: TGTGCCAGCAGGCAACCTCTGGGTTCGGGATATGGCTACACCTTC. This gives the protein CASRQPLGSGYGYTF.

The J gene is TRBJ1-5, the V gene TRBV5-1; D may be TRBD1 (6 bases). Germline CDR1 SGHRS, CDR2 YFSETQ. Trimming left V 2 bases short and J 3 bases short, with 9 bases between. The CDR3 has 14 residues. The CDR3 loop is CASSLAGANQPQHF. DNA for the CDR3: TGCGCCAGCAGCTTAGCAGGGGCCAATCAGCCCCAGCATTTT.

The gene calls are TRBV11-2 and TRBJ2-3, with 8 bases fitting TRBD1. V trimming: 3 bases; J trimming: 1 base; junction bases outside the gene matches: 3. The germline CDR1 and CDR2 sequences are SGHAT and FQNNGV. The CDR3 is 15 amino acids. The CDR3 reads CASSFRGHGTDTQYF. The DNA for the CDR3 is TGTGCCAGCAGCTTCAGGGGGCACGGCACAGATACGCAGTATTTT.

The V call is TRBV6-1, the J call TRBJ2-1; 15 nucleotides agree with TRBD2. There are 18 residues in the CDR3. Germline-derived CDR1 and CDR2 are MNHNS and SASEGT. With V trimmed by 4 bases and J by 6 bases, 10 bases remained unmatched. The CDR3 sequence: CASSGTSGRANVPNEQFF. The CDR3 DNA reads TGTGCCAGCAGTGGGACTAGCGGGAGGGCCAACGTTCCCAATGAGCAGTTCTTC.

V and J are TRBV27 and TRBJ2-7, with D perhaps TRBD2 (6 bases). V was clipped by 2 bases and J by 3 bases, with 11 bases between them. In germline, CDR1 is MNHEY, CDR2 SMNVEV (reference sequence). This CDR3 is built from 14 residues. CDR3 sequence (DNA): TGTGCCAGCAGTTTAGGAGGGATCCGCTACGAGCAGTACTTC. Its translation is CASSLGGIRYEQYF.

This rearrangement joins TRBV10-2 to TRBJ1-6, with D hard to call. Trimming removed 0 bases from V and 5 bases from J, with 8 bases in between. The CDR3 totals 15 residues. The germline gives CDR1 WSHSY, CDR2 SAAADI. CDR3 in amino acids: CASSESRADNSPLHF. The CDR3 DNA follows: TGCGCCAGCAGTGAGTCGCGGGCGGATAATTCACCCCTCCACTTT.

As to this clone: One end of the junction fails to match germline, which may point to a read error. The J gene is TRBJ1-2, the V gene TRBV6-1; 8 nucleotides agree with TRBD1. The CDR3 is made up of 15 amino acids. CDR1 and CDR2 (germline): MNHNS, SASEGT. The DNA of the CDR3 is TGTGCCAGCAGCGAAGCCGGGACAGGAATGGGTGGCTACACCTTC. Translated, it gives CASSEAGTGMGGYTF.

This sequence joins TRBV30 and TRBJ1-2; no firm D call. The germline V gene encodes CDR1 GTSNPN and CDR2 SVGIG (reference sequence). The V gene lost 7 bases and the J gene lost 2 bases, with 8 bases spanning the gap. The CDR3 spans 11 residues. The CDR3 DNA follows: TGTGCCTCGACCATAAACTATGGCTACACCTTC. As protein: CASTINYGYTF. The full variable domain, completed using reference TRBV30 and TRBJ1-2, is SQTIHQWPATLVQPVGSPLSLECTVEGTSNPNLYWYRQAAGRGLQLLFYSVGIGQISSEVPQNLSASRPQDRQFILSSKKLLLSDSGFYLCASTINYGYTFGSGTRLTVV.

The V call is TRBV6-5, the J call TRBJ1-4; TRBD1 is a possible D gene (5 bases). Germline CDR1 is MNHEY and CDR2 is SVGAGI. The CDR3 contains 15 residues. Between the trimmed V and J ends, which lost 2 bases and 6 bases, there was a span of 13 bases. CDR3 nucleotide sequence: TGTGCCAGCAGTTACAGGCGGGGGGTATATGAAAAACTGTTTTTT. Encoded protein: CASSYRRGVYEKLFF.

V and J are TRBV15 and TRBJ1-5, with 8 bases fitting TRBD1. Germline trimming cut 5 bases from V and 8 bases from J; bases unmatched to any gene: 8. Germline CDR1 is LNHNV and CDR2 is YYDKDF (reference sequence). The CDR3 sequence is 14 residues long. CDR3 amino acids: CATSPRQGLEPQHF. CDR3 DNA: TGTGCCACCAGCCCCCGACAGGGGTTGGAGCCCCAGCATTTT.

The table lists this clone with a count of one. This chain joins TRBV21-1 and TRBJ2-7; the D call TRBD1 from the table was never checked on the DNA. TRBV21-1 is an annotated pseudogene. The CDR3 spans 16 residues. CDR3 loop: CASSSTQDRTRYEQYF. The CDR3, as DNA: TGTGCCAGCAGCTCCACCCAGGACAGGACCCGCTACGAGCAGTACTTC.

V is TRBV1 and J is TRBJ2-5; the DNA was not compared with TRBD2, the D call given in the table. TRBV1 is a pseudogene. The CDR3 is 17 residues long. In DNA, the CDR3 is TGCACCAGCAGGGGCGGGACTAGCGGGAGAAGGGGAGAGACCCAGTACTTC. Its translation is CTSRGGTSGRRGETQYF.

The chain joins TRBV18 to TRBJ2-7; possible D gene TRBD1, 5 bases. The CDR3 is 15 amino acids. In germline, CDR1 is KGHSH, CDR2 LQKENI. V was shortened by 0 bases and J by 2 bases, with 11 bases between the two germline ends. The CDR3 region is CASSPPRGAPYEQYF. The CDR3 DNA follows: TGTGCCAGCTCACCACCTAGGGGCGCCCCCTACGAGCAGTACTTC.

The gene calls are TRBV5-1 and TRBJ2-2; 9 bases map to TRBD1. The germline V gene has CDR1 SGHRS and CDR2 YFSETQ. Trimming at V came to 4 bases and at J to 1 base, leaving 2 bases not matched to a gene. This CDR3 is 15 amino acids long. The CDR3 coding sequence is TGCGCCAGCAGCCTGGGACAGGGGAACACCGGGGAGCTGTTTTTT. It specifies CASSLGQGNTGELFF. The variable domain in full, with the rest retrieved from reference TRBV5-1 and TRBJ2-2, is KAGVTQTPRYLIKTRGQQVTLSCSPISGHRSVSWYQQTPGQGLQFLFEYFSETQRNKGNFPGRFSGRQFSNSRSEMNVSTLELGDSALYLCASSLGQGNTGELFFGEGSRLTVL.